Each of the 29 T cell receptor beta chains below was sequenced from the same sample in a study of T cells in Graves' hyperthyroidism and ophthalmopathy. TCR beta CDR3 region amplification was performed from RNA transcripts. First-round RT-PCR of the TCR CDR3 relied on the HTBI primer set. MiXCR, run by TCRdb on the multiplex PCR reads, gives a single entry per CDR3 protein. The sample includes 270,000 or so distinct CDR3 sequences, 25% seen only once; the top ten take approximately 30%. Sequenced: blood. These receptors all stem from a man aged 40-55 years with Graves' hyperthyroidism that later progressed to Graves' ophthalmopathy.

V usage is TRBV28 and J usage is TRBJ1-1; D is unclear. This CDR3 contains 15 residues. Trimming removed 5 bases from V and 1 base from J, with 14 bases in between. Germline CDR1 reads MDHEN; CDR2 reads SYDVKM. This chain's CDR3 is CASSLVGLGNTEAFF. DNA for the CDR3: TGTGCCAGCAGTCTCGTTGGGTTAGGGAACACTGAAGCTTTCTTT.

The V call is TRBV28, the J call TRBJ2-5, with 8 bases aligning to TRBD2. CDR3 length: 15 residues. J gave up 5 bases and V 6 bases, and 11 bases lay outside the gene matches. Germline V CDR1 and CDR2: MDHEN, SYDVKM. CDR3 coding DNA: TGTGCCAGCAGCGCCCCAAGAGCGGGAGAGGAGACCCAGTACTTC. Amino acid sequence: CASSAPRAGEETQYF.

In DNA, the CDR3 is TGTGCCAGCAGATTACGTAGCGGGAGGCTGAACACCGGGGAGCTGTTTTTT. This translates into CASRLRSGRLNTGELFF. The chain recombines TRBV12-3 or TRBV12-4 with TRBJ2-2, with 10 nucleotides matching TRBD2. This CDR3 is 17 amino acids long. The V gene end was trimmed by 6 bases and the J gene end by 1 base; junction bases not matched to a gene: 8.

This clonotype was observed at least ten times. The genes are TRBV11-2 and TRBJ1-2, with D possibly being TRBD1 (5 bases). Germline-derived CDR1 and CDR2 are SGHAT and FQNNGV. The V end was cut by 3 bases, the J end by 8 bases, with 13 bases between. The CDR3 covers 13 residues. CDR3 protein: CASSFSTREGYTF. The DNA of the CDR3 is TGTGCCAGCAGCTTTAGCACCAGGGAAGGCTACACCTTC.

CDR3 sequence reads: CASRPPIGQGAAFF. CDR3 coding DNA: TGTGCCAGCAGACCGCCAATCGGACAGGGCGCAGCTTTCTTT. The gene calls are TRBV6-1 and TRBJ1-1; 8 nucleotides align to TRBD1. V shed 6 bases and J 10 bases; nucleotides not matched to a gene: 13. Germline-derived CDR1 and CDR2 are MNHNS and SASEGT. The CDR3 has 14 residues.

About this clonotype: The CDR3 carries no conserved terminal phenylalanine or tryptophan, so it likely arises from a read error. V and J are TRBV5-1 and TRBJ2-7; 10 positions agree with TRBD1. V lost 0 bases and J lost 6; bases outside the gene matches: 9. The germline CDR1 and CDR2 sequences are SGHRS and YFSETQ. This CDR3 comprises 16 residues. The CDR3 DNA reads as TGCGCCAGCAGCTTGGTCGCCTCCGGGACAGGGGCCGAGCAGTACCTC. It encodes CASSLVASGTGAEQYL.

This clonotype showed up many times. V gene TRBV24-1 combines with J gene TRBJ2-7, with 8 bases matching TRBD1. With V trimmed by 3 bases and J by 5 bases, 8 bases remained unmatched. Germline V gene data show CDR1 as KGHDR and CDR2 as SFDVKD. The CDR3 runs 15 residues. The CDR3 protein is CATSDPRTGYHEQYF. CDR3 nucleotides: TGTGCCACCAGTGATCCCCGGACAGGGTACCACGAGCAGTACTTC.

This clonotype was detected ten times or more. This chain links TRBV7-3 with TRBJ2-2; no clear D. Germline CDR1 and CDR2: SGHTA and FQGTGA. The CDR3 is made up of 13 amino acids. V lost 4 bases and J 5 bases, leaving 8 bases between the germline ends. The CDR3 bases are TGTGCCAGCAGCTCAAGGGTGACCGGGGAGCTGTTTTTT. Amino acids: CASSSRVTGELFF.

This clonotype was found many times. The chain employs TRBV12-3 or TRBV12-4 and TRBJ2-7, with 8 bases lining up with TRBD2. Trimming cost V 4 bases and J 5 bases; bases outside gene matches: 19. The CDR3 runs 18 residues. CDR3: CASSYAGVAGYWWDEQYF. The CDR3 DNA follows: TGTGCCAGCAGTTACGCGGGGGTAGCGGGGTATTGGTGGGACGAGCAGTACTTC.

This clonotype was detected ten times or more. V usage is TRBV11-2 and J usage is TRBJ1-1; 8 nucleotides agree with TRBD1. This CDR3 is 18 amino acids long. Germline assignment: CDR1 SGHAT and CDR2 FQNNGV. The V gene end was trimmed by 0 bases and the J gene end by 4 bases; junction bases not matched to a gene: 13. CDR3 protein: CASSLDSRQGRRGTEAFF. The CDR3 DNA reads TGTGCCAGCAGCTTAGATAGTCGACAGGGGAGGCGGGGCACTGAAGCTTTCTTT.

This clonotype has at least ten counts. The J gene is TRBJ2-7, the V gene TRBV10-3; 14 bases line up with TRBD2. The J segment lost 4 bases and the V segment lost 4 bases, leaving 3 bases of the junction unmatched. The germline V gene has CDR1 ENHRY and CDR2 SYGVKD. The CDR3 totals 15 residues. CDR3 in DNA: TGTGCCATCAGTGGGGGGACTAGCGGGAGTTACGAGCAGTACTTC. It encodes CAISGGTSGSYEQYF.

A single count supports this clonotype. CDR3 in amino acids: CASSQGTGSAAYEQYF. As DNA, the CDR3 is TGTGCCAGCAGTCAAGGGACAGGGAGCGCCGCCTACGAGCAGTACTTC. This sequence joins TRBV27 and TRBJ2-7; TRBD1 aligns across 9 bases. With V trimmed by 5 bases and J by 2 bases, 10 bases remained unmatched. This CDR3 has 16 residues. The germline CDR1 and CDR2 sequences are MNHEY and SMNVEV (reference sequence).

In its sample, this clonotype was seen a few times. This chain connects TRBV28 to TRBJ2-5, with 10 bases matching TRBD1. The junction had 9 bases not matched to a gene; V was cut back by 3 bases and J by 5 bases. Germline V gene lookup returns CDR1 MDHEN and CDR2 SYDVKM. The CDR3 sequence is 16 residues long. The CDR3 bases are TGTGCCAGCAGTTTTCCCGGGGACAGGGGATTGGAGACCCAGTACTTC. It codes for CASSFPGDRGLETQYF.

The V gene is TRBV12-3 or TRBV12-4, the J gene TRBJ2-7; the match to TRBD1 covers 9 bases. V lost 2 bases, J lost 6 bases, and 8 bases stayed unmatched. The CDR3 is made up of 15 amino acids. CDR3 DNA: TGTGCCAGCAGTTTATTCGGGACAGGGATGGCCGAGCAGTACTTC. Translation gives CASSLFGTGMAEQYF.

This clonotype was observed at least ten times. The CDR3 here is CASTSIRGQETQYF. CDR3 in DNA: TGTGCCAGCACCTCTATTCGGGGCCAAGAGACCCAGTACTTC. This chain connects TRBV6-5 to TRBJ2-5; TRBD2 might be the D (5 bases). This CDR3 is 14 amino acids long. The germline V gene encodes CDR1 MNHEY and CDR2 SVGAGI. V was pared by 7 bases and J by 1 base, with 13 bases between.

In this sample, this clonotype turned up many times. The V call is TRBV12-3 or TRBV12-4, the J call TRBJ2-7, with a possible D match to TRBD1 (5 bases). The CDR3 has 11 amino acids. Trimming removed 5 bases at V and 6 bases at J, with 8 bases between. The CDR3 protein is CASSTGSEQYF. In DNA form, the CDR3 reads TGTGCCAGCAGTACAGGTTCCGAGCAGTACTTC.

The table lists this clonotype with many counts. The genes are TRBV9 and TRBJ1-5; the D is unclear. In germline, CDR1 is SGDLS, CDR2 YYNGEE. V gave up 0 bases and J gave up 0 bases, with 7 bases separating them. This CDR3 contains 15 residues. The CDR3 is CASSVDGYSNQPQHF. As DNA, the CDR3 is TGTGCCAGCAGCGTAGACGGATATAGCAATCAGCCCCAGCATTTT.

The chain uses TRBV11-1 and TRBJ2-5; D could derive from TRBD1 or TRBD2 (5 bases each). The CDR3 contains 14 residues. CDR1 SGHAT and CDR2 FQDESV come from the germline V gene (reference sequence). Deletions cut 3 bases from V and 7 bases from J, with 15 bases between. The CDR3, as DNA: TGTGCCAGCAGCTTTCAACTTCCTGGGGGGACCCAGTACTTC. Its protein product is CASSFQLPGGTQYF.

This chain joins TRBV24-1 and TRBJ1-1; D gene unclear. CDR3 length equals 12 residues. The V end lost 0 bases, the J end lost 3 bases, and 1 base lay between the germline ends. The germline gives CDR1 KGHDR, CDR2 SFDVKD. The CDR3 nucleotides read TGTGCCACCAGTGATTTGTACACTGAAGCTTTCTTT. This gives the protein CATSDLYTEAFF.

This clonotype was recorded at least ten times. The chain couples TRBV20-1 to TRBJ1-2; a possible D gene is TRBD1 (6 bases). Trimming stripped 3 bases from V and 5 bases from J, with 10 bases between. Germline-derived CDR1 and CDR2 are DFQATT and SNEGSKA (reference sequence). The CDR3 loop spans 12 amino acids. Here the CDR3 reads CSASSTGYGYTF. The CDR3 DNA sequence: TGCAGTGCTAGCTCCACAGGGTATGGCTACACCTTC.

This clonotype was detected many times. V is TRBV24-1 and J is TRBJ2-2, with D possibly being TRBD1 (6 bases). The CDR3 is made up of 16 amino acids. Germline CDR1 reads KGHDR; CDR2 reads SFDVKD. V was pared by 4 bases and J by 8 bases, with 19 bases between. CDR3 DNA: TGTGCCACCAGTGACTCGGACAGCTCAAAGGGGGGGGAGCTGTTTTTT. Its protein product is CATSDSDSSKGGELFF.

This clonotype was counted at least ten times. This chain joins TRBV11-2 and TRBJ2-5, with 9 bases lining up with TRBD2. V trimming: 4 bases; J trimming: 3 bases; junction bases outside the gene matches: 9. CDR1 is SGHAT and CDR2 is FQNNGV in the germline V gene. The CDR3 extends over 16 amino acids. CDR3 protein: CASSSLAGTAEETQYF. CDR3 DNA sequence: TGTGCCAGCAGCTCCCTAGCGGGAACGGCCGAAGAGACCCAGTACTTC.

This clonotype was found many times. The rearrangement links TRBV6-5 to TRBJ1-1; no firm D call. The CDR3 loop spans 13 amino acids. Trimming left V 10 bases short and J 0 bases short, with 12 bases between. Germline CDR1 and CDR2: MNHEY and SVGAGI. The DNA of the CDR3 is TGTGCCACGAGACGGAGAATGAACACTGAAGCTTTCTTT. It encodes CATRRRMNTEAFF.

For the CDR3, the DNA is TGTGCCAGCACTCATTCTGGGGAGCTGTTTTTT. Amino acids: CASTHSGELFF. V gene TRBV12-3 or TRBV12-4 combines with J gene TRBJ2-2; D gene uncertain. Trimming cost V 7 bases and J 8 bases, with 8 bases left between them. This CDR3 is built from 11 residues.

The chain uses TRBV5-1 and TRBJ1-3, with D unresolved. This CDR3 is built from 14 residues. Germline V gene data show CDR1 as SGHRS and CDR2 as YFSETQ. Trimming removed 3 bases from V and 0 bases from J, with 7 bases in between. Written as DNA, the CDR3 is TGCGCCAGCAGCTCCACCCTCTCTGGAAACACCATATATTTT. It specifies CASSSTLSGNTIYF.

This clonotype was seen repeatedly, ten times or more. The rearrangement joins TRBV13 to TRBJ1-2, with D tentatively TRBD1 (5 bases). Per the germline V gene, CDR1 is PRHDT and CDR2 is FYEKMQ (reference sequence). This CDR3 has 12 amino acids. The V end lost 3 bases, the J end lost 13 bases, and 15 bases lay between the germline ends. CDR3 protein: CASSLGLRSCTF. The CDR3 bases are TGTGCCAGCAGCTTGGGACTCCGATCGTGCACCTTC.

V usage is TRBV7-2 and J usage is TRBJ2-7, with 12 bases identical to TRBD2. The CDR3 has 15 amino acids. In germline, CDR1 is SGHTA, CDR2 FQGNSA. V dropped 4 bases and J dropped 2; count of bases not matched to a gene: 3. In DNA form, the CDR3 reads TGTGCCAGCAGCTGGCTAGCGGGAGGGCCCTACGAGCAGTACTTC. Translation gives CASSWLAGGPYEQYF.

The chain uses TRBV20-1 and TRBJ2-7, with D hard to call. This CDR3 is 14 amino acids long. The ends were cut back, 4 bases at V and 4 bases at J, with 17 bases in the middle. CDR1 is DFQATT and CDR2 is SNEGSKA in the germline V gene (reference sequence). Written as DNA, the CDR3 is TGCAGTGCTACCTCCGATCTCGGCGGTTACGAGCAGTACTTC. Translated: CSATSDLGGYEQYF.

This clonotype was seen at least ten times. This sequence joins TRBV30 and TRBJ1-5; D is unclear. With 0 bases removed from V and 6 bases from J, the gap between germline ends came to 3 bases. Germline CDR1 reads GTSNPN; CDR2 reads SVGIG (reference sequence). There are 11 residues in the CDR3. The CDR3 reads CAWSVGQPQHF. The CDR3 DNA reads TGTGCCTGGAGTGTCGGTCAGCCCCAGCATTTT.